The clone carrying this T cell receptor beta chain was seen only a few times. With a J-beta primer mix and a sample-barcoded 5' primer, a second PCR ran about 6 to 11 cycles. TCRdb processed the 5' RACE reads anew with MiXCR; each CDR3 protein has one entry. The sample comprises around 850,000 distinct CDR3 sequences, about 37% of which are singletons, and about an eighth rests with the top ten. The sample is drawn from a study of blood T cells in healthy people across ages. Total RNA, at least 6 micrograms per sample, was extracted from PBMCs. This CDR3 is 16 amino acids long. Germline V gene sequence: CDR1 DFQATT, CDR2 SNEGSKA (reference sequence). With 2 bases clipped from V and 0 bases from J, the junction kept 5 bases outside the gene matches.

The origin of this receptor is a man younger than 35 in good health. The V gene is TRBV20-1, the J gene TRBJ2-1; 9 bases are shared with TRBD2. Source material: blood. The CDR3 nucleotides are TGCAGTGCTAGATCGCGGGGGGGCCCCTCCTACAATGAGCAGTTCTTC. Amino acid sequence: CSARSRGGPSYNEQFF.